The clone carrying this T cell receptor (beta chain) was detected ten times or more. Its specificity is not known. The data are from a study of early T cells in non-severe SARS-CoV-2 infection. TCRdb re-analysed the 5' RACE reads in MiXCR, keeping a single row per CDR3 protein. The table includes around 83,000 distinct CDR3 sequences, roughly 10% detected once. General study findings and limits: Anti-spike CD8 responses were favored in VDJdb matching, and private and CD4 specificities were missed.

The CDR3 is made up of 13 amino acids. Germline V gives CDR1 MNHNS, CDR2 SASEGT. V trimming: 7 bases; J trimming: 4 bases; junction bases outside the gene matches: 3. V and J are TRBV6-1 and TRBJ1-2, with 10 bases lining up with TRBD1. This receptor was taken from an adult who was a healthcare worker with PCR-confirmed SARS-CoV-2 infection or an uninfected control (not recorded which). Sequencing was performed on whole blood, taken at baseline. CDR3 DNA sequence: TGTGCCAGCATGACAGGGGGCCTCTATGGCTACACCTTC. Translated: CASMTGGLYGYTF.